One sample yielded the 20 T cell receptor beta chains listed below, sequenced in a study of T cells in Graves' hyperthyroidism and ophthalmopathy. The investigators amplified TCR beta CDR3 regions from RNA transcripts. A set of HTBI primers served as the primers for a first-round RT-PCR of the TCR CDR3. TCRdb reprocessed the multiplex PCR reads with MiXCR, giving one entry per CDR3 protein. The sample has some 50,000 distinct CDR3 sequences, roughly 50% seen once; the top ten hold approximately 9%. Sequencing was performed on blood. These receptors originate from a woman between 50 and 59 years old with Graves' ophthalmopathy.

The table lists this clonotype with a few counts. The chain combines TRBV29-1 with TRBJ2-7; weak D call: TRBD2 (6 bases). Trimming removed 1 base at V and 5 bases at J, with 15 bases between. CDR1 is SQVTM, CDR2 ANQGSEA, per germline. The CDR3 is 14 amino acids. CDR3 sequence reads: CSVEGLLANHEQYF. DNA for the CDR3: TGCAGCGTTGAAGGTCTGCTAGCGAACCACGAGCAGTACTTC.

With regard to this clonotype: The junction differs from germline at one of its ends, possibly a read error. The chain carries TRBV10-2 and TRBJ2-7; D call uncertain. Germline CDR1 reads WSHSY; CDR2 reads SAAADI. CDR3 length equals 12 residues. The CDR3 region is CASKPGSYEQYF. The CDR3 region has the DNA TGCGCCAGCAAGCCGGGTTCCTATGAGCAGTACTTC.

The chain uses TRBV7-9 and TRBJ1-1; D unresolved. Trimming left V 5 bases short and J 5 bases short, with 9 bases between. The CDR3 length is 12 residues. Looked up from germline, CDR1 is SEHNR and CDR2 is FQNEAQ (reference sequence). The CDR3 nucleotides are TGTGCCAGCAGCCCTACCGGGACTGAAGCTTTCTTT. This gives the protein CASSPTGTEAFF.

As DNA, the CDR3 is TGTGCCAGCAGCTCCGCGGGGTTGGAGCAGTACTTC. Its translation: CASSSAGLEQYF. The J gene is TRBJ2-7, the V gene TRBV7-4, with TRBD2 as a possible D gene (6 bases). The CDR3 sequence is 12 residues long. V gave up 4 bases and J gave up 7 bases, with 11 bases separating them. CDR1 and CDR2 from the germline V gene are SGHVT and SQSDAQ.

The genes are TRBV2 and TRBJ1-5, with a possible D match to TRBD1 (6 bases). The germline gives CDR1 SNHLY, CDR2 FYNNEI. The CDR3 sequence is 16 residues long. The V and J ends lost 6 bases and 5 bases respectively, with 20 bases between them. The CDR3 loop is CASRLPHRAGDQPQHF. The CDR3 DNA reads TGTGCCAGCAGGCTACCACACAGGGCGGGTGATCAGCCCCAGCATTTT.

The V gene is TRBV20-1, the J gene TRBJ2-1, with TRBD2 as a possible D gene (6 bases). The CDR3 is made up of 16 amino acids. The V gene's germline CDR1 is DFQATT and CDR2 SNEGSKA (reference sequence). V was clipped by 0 bases and J by 12 bases, with 24 bases between them. The CDR3 nucleotides are TGCAGTGCTAGAGATCTTGGGGGGAAGAGCACAGATACGCAGTTCTTC. Residues: CSARDLGGKSTDTQFF.

The chain has TRBV7-2 and TRBJ2-3, with D hard to call. V was cut by 1 base and J by 0 bases, with 5 bases left in between. The V gene's germline CDR1 is SGHTA and CDR2 FQGNSA. The length of the CDR3 is 14 residues. CDR3 sequence (DNA): TGTGCCAGCAGCTTAGGGGCTAGCACAGATACGCAGTATTTT. This encodes CASSLGASTDTQYF.

The chain recombines TRBV7-6 with TRBJ2-3; D may be TRBD1 (6 bases). Germline V gene data show CDR1 as SGHVS and CDR2 as FNYEAQ. V was clipped by 5 bases and J by 11 bases, with 11 bases between them. The CDR3 is made up of 11 amino acids. CDR3 nucleotides: TGTGCCAGCAGCGCACAGGGTGGGCAGTATTTT. Translating gives CASSAQGGQYF.

Remarks on this clonotype: Possible read error: a much larger clone is one base away. V usage is TRBV28 and J usage is TRBJ2-7; the D gene is possibly TRBD2 (7 bases). The CDR3 loop spans 13 amino acids. V lost 11 bases, J lost 5 bases, and 19 bases lay in between. Germline assignment: CDR1 MDHEN and CDR2 SYDVKM. The CDR3 region has the DNA TGTGCCGGTACCTACGGGGGGCAGGACGAGCAGTACTTC. Translated, it gives CAGTYGGQDEQYF.

Concerning this clonotype itself: In this CDR3 the conserved last residue, phenylalanine or tryptophan, is missing, so a read error is likely. The DNA is left out, because the CDR3 cannot be placed on it with certainty; the CDR3 is given as TCRdb lists it. The chain carries TRBV9 and TRBJ2-6; the table names TRBD1, a call not compared with the DNA. The CDR3 has 19 amino acids, counting both end residues. Germline-derived CDR1 and CDR2 are SGDLS and YYNGEE. CDR3 region: CASSVYPGQGNNGANVRTC.

V gene TRBV20-1 combines with J gene TRBJ2-3; the D gene is possibly TRBD2 (7 bases). Trimming cost V 2 bases and J 4 bases, with 10 bases left between them. Germline lookup yields CDR1 DFQATT and CDR2 SNEGSKA (reference sequence). This CDR3 spans 13 amino acids. The CDR3 loop is CSARRGAADTQYF. The CDR3 bases are TGCAGTGCTAGACGGGGGGCTGCAGATACGCAGTATTTT.

This chain uses TRBV6-2 or TRBV6-3 with TRBJ2-3, with 11 bases aligning to TRBD2. J was trimmed by 5 bases and V by 4 bases; bases with no gene match: 2. The CDR3 is 14 amino acids. Germline values: CDR1 MNHEY, CDR2 SVGEGT. The CDR3 DNA reads TGTGCCAGCAGTTTAGCGGGAGGGGTAGATACGCAGTATTTT. Translated: CASSLAGGVDTQYF.

V usage is TRBV7-9 and J usage is TRBJ1-3; 8 bases match TRBD1. Germline values: CDR1 SEHNR, CDR2 FQNEAQ (reference sequence). The CDR3 loop spans 16 amino acids. After removal of 3 bases from V and 7 bases from J, the junction contained 11 bases not matched to a gene. This chain's CDR3 is CASSLVGTGPPNTIYF. CDR3 nucleotides: TGTGCCAGCAGCTTGGTAGGGACAGGTCCGCCGAACACCATATATTTT.

The chain couples TRBV19 to TRBJ2-5, with D possibly matching TRBD2 (6 bases). The germline V and J ends were trimmed by 9 bases and 5 bases, with 10 bases remaining between them. Germline CDR1 and CDR2: LNHDA and SQIVND (reference sequence). The CDR3 totals 11 residues. The CDR3 spells CASGSSETQYF. CDR3 bases: TGTGCCAGCGGGAGCTCGGAGACCCAGTACTTC.

This clonotype was observed a single time. The gene calls are TRBV20-1 and TRBJ2-2, with TRBD2 matching over 8 bases. V gave up 6 bases and J gave up 0 bases; unmatched junction bases: 3. The length of the CDR3 is 14 residues. Per the germline V gene, CDR1 is DFQATT and CDR2 is SNEGSKA (reference sequence). The CDR3 DNA is TGCAGTGCCGGGGGGGGAACGAACACCGGGGAGCTGTTTTTT. Protein product: CSAGGGTNTGELFF.

The chain has TRBV5-1 and TRBJ2-1, with D unresolved. Looked up from germline, CDR1 is SGHRS and CDR2 is YFSETQ. CDR3 length: 13 amino acids. The V end was cut by 4 bases, the J end by 4 bases, with 9 bases between. For the CDR3, the DNA is TGCGCCAGCAGCACCTCTAGTTACAATGAGCAGTTCTTC. Its translation is CASSTSSYNEQFF.

The genes are TRBV9 and TRBJ2-1, with D possibly being TRBD2 (5 bases). Germline CDR1 is SGDLS and CDR2 is YYNGEE. There are 13 residues in the CDR3. Trimming removed 0 bases from V and 6 bases from J, with 7 bases in between. The CDR3 coding sequence is TGTGCCAGCAGCGTAGCCGGGATCAATGAGCAGTTCTTC. It translates to CASSVAGINEQFF.

This clonotype was detected ten times or more. The chain joins TRBV29-1 to TRBJ2-7; the D gene is possibly TRBD1 (5 bases). V was clipped by 4 bases and J by 3 bases, with 13 bases between them. The length of the CDR3 is 13 residues. Germline CDR1 reads SQVTM; CDR2 reads ANQGSEA. The CDR3 region is CSVATGDLYEQYF. DNA of the CDR3: TGCAGCGTTGCCACAGGCGACCTCTACGAGCAGTACTTC.

This clonotype was detected once. The chain combines TRBV20-1 with TRBJ2-5, with 11 bases matching TRBD2. In germline, CDR1 is DFQATT, CDR2 SNEGSKA (reference sequence). The CDR3 runs to 15 residues. V lost 4 bases to trimming and J lost 3 bases; unmatched junction nucleotides: 7. DNA for the CDR3: TGCAGTGCTACTACCCTAGCGGGGGGCAAAGAGACCCAGTACTTC. It translates to CSATTLAGGKETQYF.

This clonotype was seen ten or more times. This chain joins TRBV19 and TRBJ2-3; 7 bases fit TRBD2. The CDR3 extends over 17 amino acids. V trimming: 1 base; J trimming: 2 bases; junction bases outside the gene matches: 9. Germline V gene data show CDR1 as LNHDA and CDR2 as SQIVND (reference sequence). The CDR3 spells CASSIAGWRENTDTQYF. CDR3 coding DNA: TGTGCCAGTAGTATAGCGGGTTGGCGGGAGAACACAGATACGCAGTATTTT.